The clone carrying this TCR beta chain appeared many times. What it binds is not known. The V and J ends lost 3 bases and 4 bases respectively, with 16 bases between them. The CDR3 is 16 amino acids. Germline-derived CDR1 and CDR2 are SGHTA and FQGNSA. The data are from a study of T cell repertoires in cytomegalovirus infection. In the study overall: An indication of both CMV infection and matching HLA type came from public TCR beta signatures.

General observations from the study: Cumulative public TCR beta family frequency identified CMV carriers with the relevant HLA. Ex vivo responses were dominated by HLA-C-restricted CMV-specific TCR beta clonotypes.

TCRdb independently ran MiXCR on the reads; one entry per CDR3 protein. The data contain approximately 730,000 distinct CDR3 sequences, around 29% of them singletons. V and J are TRBV7-2 and TRBJ1-5; no clear D. The source material was cultured CD8+ T cells from PBMCs, sampled from culture after CMV antigen stimulation. This clonotype originated in a human donor in good health (CMV status not recorded). Some clones in this sample may be carry-over from other donors' samples. The CDR3 sequence is CASSFGWKGGNQPQHF. Here the CDR3 DNA reads TGTGCCAGCAGCTTCGGATGGAAAGGAGGAAATCAGCCCCAGCATTTT.